This T cell receptor (beta chain) was identified during a study of Ad26.COV2.S vaccination and SARS-CoV-2 variants. In this sample, this clone turned up a few times. V lost 0 bases, J lost 1 base, and 6 bases stayed unmatched. Germline lookup yields CDR1 LGHNA and CDR2 YSLEER. This CDR3 has 18 amino acids. Profiled with immunoSEQ multiplex PCR; TCRdb holds only in-frame clones, not every one. Of about 350,000 clones in the sample, 92% were seen once. This chain uses TRBV4-3 with TRBJ1-6; 7 bases fit TRBD1. The sample consisted of peripheral blood, taken after recovery from COVID-19. This receptor was identified in a human donor who had recovered from COVID-19. CDR3 region: CASSQDDRAESYNSPLHF. The CDR3 nucleotides are TGCGCCAGCAGCCAAGACGACAGGGCAGAATCCTATAATTCACCCCTCCACTTT.